What follows describes a single T cell receptor (beta chain). The data stem from a study of blood T cell repertoires in COVID-19. Study-level background: Samples taken during acute and convalescent COVID-19 were collected in the United States, Italy and Spain. Sources were T cells, B-cell-depleted T cells, or PBMCs; the material itself was cDNA or gDNA.

Profiling relied on immunoSEQ multiplex PCR, and the TCRdb table lists in-frame clones only, not all of them. The table has around 110,000 clones, more than 70% seen once; the top ten hold approximately 4%. There are 15 residues in the CDR3. From germline, CDR1 is SGHTA and CDR2 FQGNSA. V dropped 1 base and J dropped 7; count of bases not matched to a gene: 2. The chain couples TRBV7-2 to TRBJ2-2; TRBD2 agrees at 11 bases. This clonotype originated in a human donor in a cohort sampled during active COVID-19. What was sequenced was peripheral blood. The CDR3 region is CASSLGLAGGGELFF. The CDR3 DNA is TGTGCCAGCAGCTTAGGGCTAGCGGGGGGCGGGGAGCTGTTTTTT.